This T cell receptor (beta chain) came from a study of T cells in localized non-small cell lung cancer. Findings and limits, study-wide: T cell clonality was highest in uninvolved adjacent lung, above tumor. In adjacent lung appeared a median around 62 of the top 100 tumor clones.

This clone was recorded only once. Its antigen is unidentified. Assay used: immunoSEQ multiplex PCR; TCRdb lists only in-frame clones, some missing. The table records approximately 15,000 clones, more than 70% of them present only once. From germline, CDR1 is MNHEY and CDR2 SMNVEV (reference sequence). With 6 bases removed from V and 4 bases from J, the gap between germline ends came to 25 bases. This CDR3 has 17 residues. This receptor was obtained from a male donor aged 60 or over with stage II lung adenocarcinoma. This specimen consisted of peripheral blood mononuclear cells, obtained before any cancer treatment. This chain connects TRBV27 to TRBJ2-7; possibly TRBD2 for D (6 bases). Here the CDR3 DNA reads TGTGCCAGCAGACCCCGGGACCGTACATGGGAGGTTTACGAGCAGTACTTC. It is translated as CASRPRDRTWEVYEQYF.